This T cell receptor beta chain is drawn from a study of T cells in Graves' hyperthyroidism and ophthalmopathy (dated by TCRdb to the late 2010s). The study in broad terms: Peripheral blood samples were taken at initial diagnosis, before any treatment was given. Prospective prediction of ophthalmopathy was tested in an independent validation cohort of 18 to 20 hyperthyroidism patients and around 16 patients who later progressed to ophthalmopathy. After sampling, hyperthyroidism patients received methimazole starting at 30 mg daily, and ophthalmopathy patients received high-dose intravenous methylprednisolone. According to the paper, TCR Vbeta CDR3 sequencing was carried out on some 130 peripheral blood samples, which came from about 45 ophthalmopathy, around 75 hyperthyroidism and roughly 17 progressor patients. Thyroid tissue and blood T-cell repertoires from several Graves' hyperthyroidism patients were also compared in the study. A discovery cohort of about a hundred patients, 43 with Graves' ophthalmopathy and 55 to 65 with stable Graves' hyperthyroidism, was used to find distinguishing TCR V-J signatures. The 100 or so discovery patients were randomly split 7:3 into training and test sets. Summary of the overall study and its limitations: Sample size was not statistically predetermined, and blinding of investigators to group allocation was not performed. A model built on a 13 V-J signature distinguished ophthalmopathy from stable hyperthyroidism, reaching over 85% sensitivity and about 81% specificity in cross-validation and 80%/75% in testing. Most expanded thyroid clonotypes (frequency above 0.001) were also detected in blood, a finding suggesting that blood repertoires may reflect thyroid immune responses. During validation, the model predicted progression to ophthalmopathy a median of about 6.3 months ahead of onset, with more than 60% sensitivity and almost 75% specificity.

V and J are trimmed by 5 bases and 4 bases, and the gene matches miss 7 bases of the junction. CDR1 and CDR2 (MDHEN, SYDVKM) derive from the germline V gene. The CDR3 measures 14 amino acids from cysteine to phenylalanine. CDR3 DNA is the only sequence kept; it has 42 bases, read in frame from the first base. TCR beta CDR3 regions were amplified from RNA transcripts. A first-round RT-PCR of the TCR CDR3 used the HTBI primer set with the Qiagen OneStep RT-PCR kit. Libraries were constructed in a second round of multiplex PCR, after which size selection and purification were performed. Sequencing of the libraries was done on an Illumina HiSeq2000 using paired-end 100 bp reads. The study's processing was this. SOAPnuke was used to process the raw data, removing reads that contained adapters or uncalled bases, had a mean Phred below 15, or lacked an exact match to the constant primer or identifier. High-quality paired reads were merged using COPE v1.2.5, and each unique nucleotide sequence was defined as a clonotype. Clonotypes were aligned to IMGT TRBV, TRBD and TRBJ reference segments using MiTCR v1.1. Analysis was restricted to V-J combinations with a frequency above 0.0001, which covered roughly 99% of repertoires. The TCS score was defined as F50 (clonal expansion) divided by E x V (chaos), with BLOSUM62-based TCRdist calculated between CDR3 peptides within each V-J. Welch's t-statistics and random forest reduced roughly 500 V-J features to around 14, which were used in a naive Bayes classifier (R e1071). The public reads were reprocessed in TCRdb via fastp at Q25 and MiXCR, keeping in-frame beta chains. Every CDR3 protein is listed once, alongside the most common genes and DNA of its rows. The V and J calls shown here were made by TCRdb, not taken from the authors' results. A total of a few hundred thousand distinct CDR3 sequences appear in this sample, approximately 14% of them only once. The ten largest clonotypes hold around a quarter of the sample.

Hyperthyroidism patients were aged 18 to 65 years and newly diagnosed, with disease duration of less than 2 months. The study excluded patients with uncontrolled infections, other autoimmune diseases, pregnancy or lactation. Diagnoses were established on the basis of clinical symptoms, serum thyroxine and TRAb, thyroid ultrasound, and orbital computed tomography. Blood from progressor patients was drawn when they were first diagnosed with hyperthyroidism, before any ophthalmopathy symptoms appeared. Ficoll-Paque density gradient centrifugation was used to isolate PBMCs from around 9.1 ml of fresh peripheral blood. Progressor patients were defined as those initially diagnosed with Graves' hyperthyroidism in whom ophthalmopathy developed during follow-up. Trizol reagent was used to extract total RNA, and RNA quality was then checked on an Agilent 2100 Bioanalyzer. Ten or more counts support this clonotype. Its antigen has not been determined. Per-nucleotide qualities are absent, and no much larger clonotype sits a single base away.

The chain couples TRBV28 to TRBJ1-1, and TRBD1 aligns with 7 junction nucleotides. This sequence was found in a woman aged 18-29 years with Graves' hyperthyroidism that later progressed to Graves' ophthalmopathy. Material: blood. The CDR3 has the sequence CASSAGTEGTEAFF. In nucleotide form, the sequence is TGTGCCAGCAGTGCCGGGACAGAGGGCACTGAAGCTTTCTTT.